This T cell receptor beta chain was retrieved from a study of blood T cell repertoires in COVID-19. Looking at the study overall: Whether acute or convalescent, the COVID-19 samples came from the United States, Italy and Spain. PBMCs, B-cell-depleted T cells, or T cells provided the cDNA or gDNA that made up the material.

Original methodology: Amplification of reference gene primers provided the estimated nucleated cell counts. The protocol was immunoSEQ multiplex PCR, while the TCRdb copy is restricted to in-frame clones and leaves out a portion. D and trimming come from the DNA, and the V and J calls and clone size come from that table. Altogether fewer than 200,000 clones are present, around four fifths being singletons, with the ten largest covering around 2%. V lost 6 bases, J lost 2 bases, and 4 bases lay in between. The CDR3 runs to 12 residues. The V and J genes are TRBV12-3 or TRBV12-4 and TRBJ2-2; D call uncertain. The TCR sequence derives from a woman aged 80 or older with acute or convalescent COVID-19. Sample: peripheral blood. CDR3 in amino acids: CASSYNTGELFF. The CDR3 region has the DNA TGTGCCAGCAGCTATAACACCGGGGAGCTGTTTTTT.